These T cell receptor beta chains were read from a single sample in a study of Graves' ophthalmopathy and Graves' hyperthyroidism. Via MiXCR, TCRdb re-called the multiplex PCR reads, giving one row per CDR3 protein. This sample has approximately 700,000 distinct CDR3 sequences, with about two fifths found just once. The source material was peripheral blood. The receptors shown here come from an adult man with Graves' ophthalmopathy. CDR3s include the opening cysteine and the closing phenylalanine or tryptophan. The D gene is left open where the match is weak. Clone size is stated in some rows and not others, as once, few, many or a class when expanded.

CDR3: CASSDSVENTEAFF; DNA: TGTGCCAGCAGTGATTCCGTGGAGAACACTGAAGCTTTCTTT; D: -; V: TRBV10-3; J: TRBJ1-1; size: -; length: 14
CDR3: CASTLTRGTQYF; DNA: TGTGCCAGCACCCTGACTAGGGGGACCCAGTACTTC; D: -; V: TRBV6-5; J: TRBJ2-5; size: many; length: 12
CDR3: CASHRGANTEAFF; DNA: TGTGCCAGCCATCGGGGGGCGAACACTGAAGCTTTCTTT; D: -; V: TRBV7-9; J: TRBJ1-1; size: many; length: 13
CDR3: CASRITGESSPLHF; DNA: TGTGCCAGTCGAATCACAGGGGAGTCTTCACCCCTCCACTTT; D: TRBD1; V: TRBV10-2; J: TRBJ1-6; size: -; length: 14
CDR3: CASSRPQGGNTEAFF; DNA: TGTGCCAGCAGCCGACCTCAGGGGGGGAACACTGAAGCTTTCTTT; D: TRBD1; V: TRBV4-2; J: TRBJ1-1; size: few; length: 15
CDR3: CAISENRDGGYTF; DNA: TGTGCCATCAGTGAGAACAGGGACGGGGGCTACACCTTC; D: -; V: TRBV10-3; J: TRBJ1-2; size: many; length: 13
CDR3: CASSPSSANTGELFF; DNA: TGTGCCAGTAGCCCATCGTCAGCGAACACCGGGGAGCTGTTTTTT; D: -; V: TRBV19; J: TRBJ2-2; size: many; length: 15
CDR3: CASSRYGTRVQETQYF; DNA: TGTGCCAGCAGCCGCTACGGGACTAGAGTCCAAGAGACCCAGTACTTC; D: TRBD2; V: TRBV6-2/TRBV6-3; J: TRBJ2-5; size: -; length: 16
CDR3: CAGSLVGTSNQPQHF; DNA: TGCGCCGGCAGCCTCGTCGGTACTAGCAATCAGCCCCAGCATTTT; D: -; V: TRBV4-1; J: TRBJ1-5; size: -; length: 15
CDR3: CASSVAWRDTGELFF; DNA: TGTGCCAGCAGCGTAGCGTGGCGCGACACCGGGGAGCTGTTTTTT; D: -; V: TRBV9; J: TRBJ2-2; size: many; length: 15
CDR3: CASSPLHKPTGPTGELFF; DNA: TGCGCCAGCAGCCCTCTCCATAAGCCTACAGGTCCCACCGGGGAGCTGTTTTTT; D: -; V: TRBV4-3; J: TRBJ2-2; size: -; length: 18
CDR3: CASSSIERGGYNEQYF; DNA: TGTGCCAGCAGCTCAATCGAGAGGGGGGGGTATAACGAGCAGTACTTC; D: -; V: TRBV11-1; J: TRBJ2-7; size: -; length: 16
CDR3: CASSVEGGPSYEQYF; DNA: TGTGCCAGCAGCGTAGAGGGGGGCCCCTCCTACGAGCAGTACTTC; D: -; V: TRBV9; J: TRBJ2-7; size: -; length: 15
CDR3: CAISESTEGSRYGHTF; DNA: TGTGCTATCAGTGAGTCGACGGAAGGCTCCCGCTATGGCCACACCTTC; D: -; V: TRBV10-3; J: TRBJ1-2; size: -; length: 16
CDR3: CASSPEVTEAFF; DNA: TGTGCCAGCAGCCCGGAAGTGACTGAAGCTTTCTTT; D: -; V: TRBV7-9; J: TRBJ1-1; size: many; length: 12
CDR3: CASSVEALPSGSPLHF; DNA: TGTGCCAGCAGCGTAGAGGCTTTGCCTAGTGGTTCACCCCTCCACTTT; D: -; V: TRBV9; J: TRBJ1-6; size: many; length: 16
CDR3: CSVFGTGYGQPQHF; DNA: TGCAGCGTTTTCGGGACAGGGTACGGTCAGCCCCAGCATTTT; D: TRBD1; V: TRBV29-1; J: TRBJ1-5; size: once; length: 14
CDR3: CSGRDSGTYEQYF; DNA: TGCAGCGGGCGGGACAGTGGAACCTACGAGCAGTACTTC; D: -; V: TRBV29-1; J: TRBJ2-7; size: many; length: 13
CDR3: CAISESMERIGGYTF; DNA: TGTGCCATCAGTGAGTCGATGGAAAGGATAGGAGGCTACACCTTC; D: -; V: TRBV10-3; J: TRBJ1-2; size: many; length: 15
CDR3: CASSYVRARSYEQYF; DNA: TGTGCCAGCAGTTACGTCAGGGCAAGATCCTACGAGCAGTACTTC; D: -; V: TRBV6-6; J: TRBJ2-7; size: few; length: 15
CDR3: CAISESNRGTGRETQYF; DNA: TGTGCCATCAGTGAGTCCAACCGCGGGACAGGGAGAGAGACCCAGTACTTC; D: TRBD1; V: TRBV10-3; J: TRBJ2-5; size: many; length: 17